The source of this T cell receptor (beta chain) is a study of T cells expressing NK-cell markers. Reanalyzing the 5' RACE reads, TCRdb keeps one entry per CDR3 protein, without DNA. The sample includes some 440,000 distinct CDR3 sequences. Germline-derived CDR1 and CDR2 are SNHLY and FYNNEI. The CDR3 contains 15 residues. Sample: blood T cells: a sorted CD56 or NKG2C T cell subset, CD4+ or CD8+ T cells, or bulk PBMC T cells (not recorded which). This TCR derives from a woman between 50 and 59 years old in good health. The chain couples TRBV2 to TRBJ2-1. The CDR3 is CASSETGSTYNEQFF.